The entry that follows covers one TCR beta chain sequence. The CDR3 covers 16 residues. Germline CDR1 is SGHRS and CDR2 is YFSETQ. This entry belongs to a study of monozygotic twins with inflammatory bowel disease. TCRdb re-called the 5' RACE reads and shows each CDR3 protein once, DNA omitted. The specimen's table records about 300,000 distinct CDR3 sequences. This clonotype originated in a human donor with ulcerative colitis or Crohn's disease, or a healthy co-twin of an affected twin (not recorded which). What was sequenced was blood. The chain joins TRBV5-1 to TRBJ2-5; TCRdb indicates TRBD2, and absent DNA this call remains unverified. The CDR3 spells CATKGGVHTIQETQYF.